A single sample gave rise to the 18 T cell receptor beta chains below, sequenced in a study of regulatory T cells in long-lasting Graves disease. iRepertoire HTBI primers and Arm-PCR of CDR3 regions built TCR beta libraries. One entry per CDR3 protein results from TCRdb running MiXCR on the multiplex PCR reads. The sample records around 400,000 distinct CDR3 sequences, about 16% being singletons. Described time point: newly diagnosed GD, antithyroid drugs for less than 3 months. From PBMCs, RNA was extracted and then used to make the TCR library. Sequencing used peripheral blood mononuclear cells (PBMCs), obtained at new diagnosis, from a patient treated with antithyroid drugs. All receptors come from a female donor with Graves disease.

This clonotype was seen repeatedly, ten times or more. The V call is TRBV10-3, the J call TRBJ2-7, with D unresolved. The V gene lost 2 bases and the J gene lost 2 bases, with 16 bases spanning the gap. The CDR3 totals 16 residues. CDR1 and CDR2 from the germline V gene are ENHRY and SYGVKD. CDR3 amino acids: CAISEDLPLSPYEQYF. In DNA form, the CDR3 reads TGTGCCATCAGTGAGGACCTTCCCCTTAGCCCCTACGAGCAGTACTTC.

The sample holds many counts of this clonotype. This chain joins TRBV4-3 and TRBJ2-7; D may be TRBD1 (6 bases). Germline V gene sequence: CDR1 LGHNA, CDR2 YSLEER. The V and J ends lost 0 bases and 2 bases respectively, with 17 bases between them. The CDR3 length is 17 residues. The CDR3 bases are TGCGCCAGCAGCCAAGATATTAGGCAGGGGCGCCCCTACGAGCAGTACTTC. This sequence encodes CASSQDIRQGRPYEQYF.

The chain employs TRBV12-3 or TRBV12-4 and TRBJ1-2; D gene ambiguous. The V gene lost 2 bases and the J gene lost 7 bases, with 17 bases spanning the gap. The CDR3 runs 15 residues. CDR3 sequence (DNA): TGTGCCAGCAGTTTAAAGGCAGGCGGCGAATTTGGCTACACCTTC. Amino acid sequence: CASSLKAGGEFGYTF.

This clonotype has at least ten counts. The junction departs from the called germline gene at one end, perhaps through a read error. V usage is TRBV4-1 and J usage is TRBJ2-5, with 10 positions matching TRBD2. This CDR3 is built from 17 residues. Germline CDR1 is MGHRA and CDR2 is YSYEKL. CDR3 amino acids: CASSQDGRSGGEETQYF. CDR3 sequence (DNA): TGTGCCAGCAGCCAAGATGGCCGGAGCGGGGGGGAAGAGACCCAGTACTTC.

In its sample, this clonotype was seen many times. The CDR3 region has the DNA TGTGCCAGCAGTGAGCCTCCCACCTCCAAAAACATTCAGTACTTC. This translates into CASSEPPTSKNIQYF. The chain joins TRBV2 to TRBJ2-4; D not resolved. This CDR3 comprises 15 residues. Germline CDR1 is SNHLY and CDR2 is FYNNEI. V was shortened by 3 bases and J by 2 bases, with 11 bases between the two germline ends.

In regard to this clonotype: A much larger clone is a single base away; this may be a read error. This chain connects TRBV3-1 to TRBJ2-1; no reliable D call. The germline V gene encodes CDR1 LGHDT and CDR2 YNNKEL (reference sequence). This CDR3 is built from 15 residues. V shed 2 bases and J shed 0 bases, with 8 bases lying between them. The CDR3, as DNA: TGTGCCAGCAGCCAACAGGCATACTCCTACAATGAGCAGTTCTTC. It codes for CASSQQAYSYNEQFF.

About this clonotype itself: The junction departs from germline at one end; a sequencing error may be responsible. The CDR3 DNA follows: TGCGCCAGCAGCCCGAATCCGGGCTCGGACTACGAGCAGTACTTC. Residues: CASSPNPGSDYEQYF. This chain joins TRBV7-3 and TRBJ2-7; D is unclear. Germline CDR1 reads SGHTA; CDR2 reads FQGTGA. CDR3 length: 15 residues.

In its sample, this clonotype was seen many times. The chain carries TRBV30 and TRBJ2-3; 8 nucleotides align to TRBD1. After removal of 1 base from V and 6 bases from J, the junction contained 3 bases not matched to a gene. The CDR3 totals 13 residues. CDR1 is GTSNPN and CDR2 is SVGIG in the germline V gene (reference sequence). The CDR3 DNA reads as TGTGCCTGGAGTGCCCGGACAGGGGATACGCAGTATTTT. It specifies CAWSARTGDTQYF.

This clonotype was seen many times. This sequence joins TRBV2 and TRBJ2-1; D is possibly TRBD2 (5 bases). V shed 4 bases and J shed 0 bases, with 10 bases lying between them. Per germline, CDR1 SNHLY and CDR2 FYNNEI. This CDR3 region has 15 residues. The CDR3 DNA reads TGTGCCAGCAGTGTAGAGGACTTCTCCTACAATGAGCAGTTCTTC. Protein: CASSVEDFSYNEQFF.

This clonotype was seen a handful of times. The genes are TRBV4-2 and TRBJ1-1, with no clear D. This CDR3 has 13 amino acids. V lost 0 bases to trimming and J lost 11 bases, with 13 bases between them. The germline CDR1 and CDR2 sequences are LGHNA and YNFKEQ. The CDR3 loop is CASSQELGSQAFF. The DNA for the CDR3 is TGTGCCAGCAGCCAAGAGCTGGGGTCGCAGGCTTTCTTT.

This clonotype was counted at least ten times. The chain carries TRBV28 and TRBJ2-1; no reliable D call. The germline V and J ends were trimmed by 7 bases and 2 bases, with 15 bases remaining between them. CDR1 and CDR2 (germline): MDHEN, SYDVKM. The CDR3 totals 15 residues. This chain's CDR3 is CASTADPPTYNEQFF. Written as DNA, the CDR3 is TGTGCCAGCACCGCTGACCCTCCGACCTACAATGAGCAGTTCTTC.

This chain connects TRBV5-1 to TRBJ2-7; possibly TRBD2 for D (6 bases). CDR1 is SGHRS and CDR2 is YFSETQ in the germline V gene. V was cut by 3 bases and J by 6 bases, with 10 bases left in between. The CDR3 is 12 amino acids. The CDR3 sequence is CASSWVGLEQYF. DNA of the CDR3: TGCGCCAGCAGCTGGGTGGGACTCGAGCAGTACTTC.

As to this clonotype: A junction end diverges from the germline sequence, so it may reflect a read error. The CDR3 nucleotides read TGCGCCAACAGGCCCTCTGGGGCCAACGTCCTGACTTTC. Residues: CANRPSGANVLTF. V and J are TRBV2 and TRBJ2-6; a weak D match, TRBD1 (5 bases). Germline V gene lookup returns CDR1 SNHLY and CDR2 FYNNEI. The CDR3 consists of 13 residues.

Concerning this clonotype itself: This may be a read error: a much more frequent sequence differs by one nucleotide. This CDR3 fails to terminate in the conserved phenylalanine or tryptophan, so it likely reflects a read error. The chain combines TRBV12-3 or TRBV12-4 with TRBJ1-6; D is unclear. The CDR3 loop spans 13 amino acids. V lost 1 base, J lost 7 bases, and 5 bases lay in between. This CDR3 reads CASSLVENSPLHL. The CDR3 nucleotides read TGTGCCAGCAGTTTAGTGGAGAATTCACCCCTCCACCTT.

In its sample, this clonotype was seen many times. The J gene is TRBJ1-4, the V gene TRBV27, with 12 bases matching TRBD1. CDR1 MNHEY and CDR2 SMNVEV come from the germline V gene (reference sequence). V dropped 4 bases and J dropped 8; count of bases not matched to a gene: 2. There are 14 residues in the CDR3. The CDR3 nucleotides read TGTGCCAGCAGTTCGGGACAGGGGGCGGAAAAACTGTTTTTT. This sequence encodes CASSSGQGAEKLFF.

This clonotype showed up just a few times. J is TRBJ1-2 and V is TRBV6-1, with D possibly matching TRBD1 (5 bases). Trimming took 2 bases from V and 4 from J, leaving 11 bases between them. CDR1 and CDR2 (germline): MNHNS, SASEGT. The CDR3 contains 14 residues. The CDR3 DNA reads as TGTGCCAGCAGTGAAAATCAGGGAACCTATGGCTACACCTTC. The encoded protein is CASSENQGTYGYTF.

The J gene is TRBJ2-4, the V gene TRBV4-3; 10 positions agree with TRBD1. Per germline, CDR1 LGHNA and CDR2 YSLEER. Trimming removed 4 bases from V and 0 bases from J; junction bases left unmatched: 3. CDR3 size: 16 residues. CDR3 nucleotide sequence: TGCGCCAGCAGCCTGGGGACAGGGGAAGCCAAAAACATTCAGTACTTC. Its translation is CASSLGTGEAKNIQYF.

This clonotype occurred many times. This rearrangement joins TRBV27 to TRBJ1-1, with D maybe TRBD1 (5 bases). The V end was cut by 8 bases, the J end by 5 bases, with 18 bases between. Germline V gives CDR1 MNHEY, CDR2 SMNVEV (reference sequence). CDR3 length: 14 amino acids. The CDR3 region has the DNA TGTGCCAGCGCCCCCGGAGGGGCCCCAACTGAAGCTTTCTTT. It is translated as CASAPGGAPTEAFF.